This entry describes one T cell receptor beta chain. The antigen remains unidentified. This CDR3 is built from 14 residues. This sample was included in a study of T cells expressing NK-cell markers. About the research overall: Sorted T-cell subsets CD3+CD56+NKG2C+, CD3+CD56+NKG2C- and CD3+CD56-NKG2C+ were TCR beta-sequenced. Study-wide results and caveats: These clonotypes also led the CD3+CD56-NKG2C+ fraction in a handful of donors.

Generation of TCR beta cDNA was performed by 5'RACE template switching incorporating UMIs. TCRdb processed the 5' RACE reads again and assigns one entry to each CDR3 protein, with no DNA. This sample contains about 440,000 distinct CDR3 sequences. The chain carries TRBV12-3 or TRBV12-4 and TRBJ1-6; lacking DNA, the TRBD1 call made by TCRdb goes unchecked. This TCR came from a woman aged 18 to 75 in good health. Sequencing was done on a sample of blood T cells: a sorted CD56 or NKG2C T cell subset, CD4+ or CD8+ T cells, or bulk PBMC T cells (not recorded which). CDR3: CASSDRAMNSPLHF.